Listed here is a single T cell receptor (beta chain). The antigen it recognizes is unknown. Per-base quality was not reported, and no clone a single base away is much larger than it. All donors were healthy Caucasians. The twin cohort consisted of three pairs of female monozygotic twins, all aged roughly 18 to 30 years. RNA for TCR libraries was isolated from peripheral blood mononuclear cells. The data were taken from a study of identical twins (dated by TCRdb to the mid-2010s). Study-wide context: To test whether fetal clonotypes persist, this study deep-sequenced TCR alpha and beta repertoires from monozygotic twins, from unrelated adults of various ages, and from cord blood. To rule out contamination, the twin experiments were replicated at different times with different library preparation protocols. Study-level results and caveats: The excess sharing between twins in beta out-of-frame sequences was weaker because fewer shared sequences reduced the signal-to-noise ratio. Because the same donors could not be followed over many years, the conclusions relied on cross-sectional statistical analysis. Out-of-frame TCR alpha sharing in monozygotic twins was systematically underestimated by recombination models, whereas sharing between unrelated individuals was in agreement with the recombination models. Compared with coincidental sharing between unrelated individuals, out-of-frame TCR alpha sequences shared between twins had an excess of sequences with low generation probability. Invariant T cells such as MAIT and iNKT could partly confound zero-insertion analyses, although diverse VJ usage argued against such confounding for most clonotypes. Abundant cord blood beta clonotypes carried fewer insertions; young adult naive repertoires showed a weaker similar trend, while memory repertoires showed none.

Libraries were constructed by 5' RACE. The listed sequencing device is Illumina HiSeq 2000. A universal primer binding site was introduced by template switching, and a unique molecular identifier was present in the final cDNA, enabling accurate counting of TCR cDNA molecules. Specific primers in the conserved constant-segment region were used to synthesize first-strand cDNA for TCR alpha and beta chains. To control for contamination, each cDNA library was double barcoded with a SMART-Mk sample barcode plus Illumina barcodes. Two successive PCR steps introduced TruSeq adapter sequences along with Illumina sample barcodes. The TCR alpha and beta cDNA libraries were sequenced on the Illumina HiSeq platform using custom primers. As for the original processing: MiGEC processed the raw reads to extract unique molecular identifiers, while MiXCR was used to determine the CDR3 positions. For each individual, recombination models were inferred using an EM algorithm with the repgenHMM and IGoR tools. The analysis of shared clonotypes was done with the tcR package in R, with sharing normalized by the product of cloneset sizes. To study raw recombination free of thymic and clonal selection effects, out-of-frame nonproductive sequences were analyzed. Through fastp at Q25 and MiXCR, TCRdb rebuilt clones from the public reads, retaining in-frame beta chains. Every distinct CDR3 protein forms one entry, paired with its most common genes and DNA. The authors' filters were not applied to this entry. Present in this sample are some 790,000 distinct CDR3 sequences, 15% to 20% of which were seen just once. The leading ten clones occupy about an eighth of the sample.

Relative to germline, V is 1 base shorter and J is 6 bases shorter, with 9 bases between their ends. The germline V gene provides CDR1 KGHDR and CDR2 SFDVKD. There are 14 amino acids in the CDR3, from cysteine to phenylalanine inclusive. Only the CDR3 region is kept as DNA, spanning 42 bases read in frame from base 1. The data also belong to a second study, concerning T cells expressing NK-cell markers. The second investigation adds: In sorted CD3+CD56+NKG2C+, CD3+CD56+NKG2C- and CD3+CD56-NKG2C+ T-cell subsets from 7 or 8 donors, TCR beta-chain repertoires were profiled. Most of the eight sequenced donors were HCMV-seropositive and one was HCMV-seronegative. To restrict sorting to alphabetaTCR-expressing T cells, an anti-gammadeltaTCR antibody was added in several experiments. In a handful of donors, the dominant CD3+CD56+NKG2C+ clonotypes were found to rank among the top 10 CD8+ clonotypes and to make up about 1.0-7.5% of CD8+ T cells. Those dominant clonotypes were again the most abundant among CD3+CD56-NKG2C+ cells in a handful of donors, at 28.3-60.1%. It remained unclear whether the expanded NKG2C-expressing T cell clones were specific for HCMV antigens. All eight donors whose samples were sequenced were randomly selected healthy volunteers, three of them men and five women. A commercial ELISA kit detecting HCMV-specific IgG in serum was used to determine HCMV serostatus. For about 6 donors, bulk peripheral blood T-cell repertoires were additionally sequenced from unsorted PBMC. MIGEC was used to demultiplex reads and group the reads by UMI, and MiTCR was used to assemble and quantify clonotypes. To exclude erroneous sequences, only TCR cDNA sequences supported by at least two reads were retained. The tcR package was used for downstream repertoire analysis, and clonotypes were matched across fractions by CDR3 nucleotide sequence plus V segment. VDJmatch was used to annotate antigen specificity against VDJdb, with one amino acid substitution allowed in CDR3.

Source material: PBMCs. This sequence was found in a woman under 30 in good health. The chain joins TRBV24-1 to TRBJ2-1; perhaps TRBD1 is the D gene, with 6 bases matching. The base sequence is TGTGCCACCAGTGATTTCAAGACAGGCAATGAGCAGTTCTTC. Protein translation: CATSDFKTGNEQFF.